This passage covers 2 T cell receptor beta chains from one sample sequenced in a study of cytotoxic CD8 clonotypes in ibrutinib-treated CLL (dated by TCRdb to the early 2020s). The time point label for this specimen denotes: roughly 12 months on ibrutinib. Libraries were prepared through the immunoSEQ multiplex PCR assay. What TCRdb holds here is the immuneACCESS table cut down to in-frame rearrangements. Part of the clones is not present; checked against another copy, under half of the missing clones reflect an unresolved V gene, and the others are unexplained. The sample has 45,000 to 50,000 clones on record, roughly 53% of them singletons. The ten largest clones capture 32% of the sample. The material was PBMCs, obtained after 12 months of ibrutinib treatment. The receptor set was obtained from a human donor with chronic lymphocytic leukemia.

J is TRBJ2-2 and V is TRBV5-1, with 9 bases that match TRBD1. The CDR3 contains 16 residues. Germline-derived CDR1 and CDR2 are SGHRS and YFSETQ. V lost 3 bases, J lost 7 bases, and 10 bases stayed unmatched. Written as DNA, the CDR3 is TGCGCCAGCAGCTCACTCCGGGACAGGGTGAGCGGGGAGCTGTTTTTT. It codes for CASSSLRDRVSGELFF. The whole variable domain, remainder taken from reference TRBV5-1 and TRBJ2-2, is KAGVTQTPRYLIKTRGQQVTLSCSPISGHRSVSWYQQTPGQGLQFLFEYFSETQRNKGNFPGRFSGRQFSNSRSEMNVSTLELGDSALYLCASSSLRDRVSGELFFGEGSRLTVL.

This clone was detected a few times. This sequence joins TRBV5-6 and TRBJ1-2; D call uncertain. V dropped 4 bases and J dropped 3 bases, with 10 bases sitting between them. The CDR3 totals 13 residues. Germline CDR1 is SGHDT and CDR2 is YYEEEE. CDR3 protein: CASSRHSYYGYTF. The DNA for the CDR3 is TGTGCCAGCAGCCGCCACAGTTACTATGGCTACACCTTC.